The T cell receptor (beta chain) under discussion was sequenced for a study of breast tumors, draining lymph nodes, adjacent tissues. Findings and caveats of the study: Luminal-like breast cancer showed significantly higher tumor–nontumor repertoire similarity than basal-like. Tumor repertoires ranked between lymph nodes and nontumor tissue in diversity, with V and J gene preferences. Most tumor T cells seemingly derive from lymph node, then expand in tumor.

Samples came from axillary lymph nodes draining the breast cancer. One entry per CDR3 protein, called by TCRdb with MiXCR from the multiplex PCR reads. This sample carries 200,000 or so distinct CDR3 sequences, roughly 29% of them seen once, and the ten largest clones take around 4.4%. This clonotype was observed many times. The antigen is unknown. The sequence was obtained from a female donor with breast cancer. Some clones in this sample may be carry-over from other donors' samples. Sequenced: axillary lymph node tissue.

The CDR3 region has the DNA TGTGCCAGCAGCTATAGCGGGAGGTATGGCACCGGGGAGCTGTTTTTT. Translation gives CASSYSGRYGTGELFF. The chain joins TRBV7-8 to TRBJ2-2; 10 bases match TRBD2. The germline CDR1 and CDR2 sequences are SGHVS and FQNEAQ. Losses at the gene ends were 4 bases for V and 4 bases for J; bases not matched to a gene: 6. There are 16 residues in the CDR3.